The entry below describes one TCR beta chain. These data originate in a study of blood T cell repertoires in COVID-19. Turning to the study itself: Acute-phase and convalescent COVID-19 samples originated in the United States, Italy and Spain.

With 7 bases removed from V and 2 bases from J, the gap between germline ends came to 15 bases. The CDR3 is made up of 15 amino acids. In germline, CDR1 is GTSNPN, CDR2 SVGIG (reference sequence). Some clones are missing from TCRdb's copy, which holds only in-frame ones; the method was immunoSEQ multiplex PCR. The data hold 400,000 to 450,000 clones, with 70% to 90% observed a single time. The TCR sequence derives from a woman in her 40s with COVID-19, enrolled during active disease. The specimen sequenced was peripheral blood. The chain couples TRBV30 to TRBJ2-6; no firm D call. The CDR3 here is CASPSRFPGANVLTF. CDR3 DNA: TGTGCCTCGCCATCTCGGTTCCCTGGGGCCAACGTCCTGACTTTC.